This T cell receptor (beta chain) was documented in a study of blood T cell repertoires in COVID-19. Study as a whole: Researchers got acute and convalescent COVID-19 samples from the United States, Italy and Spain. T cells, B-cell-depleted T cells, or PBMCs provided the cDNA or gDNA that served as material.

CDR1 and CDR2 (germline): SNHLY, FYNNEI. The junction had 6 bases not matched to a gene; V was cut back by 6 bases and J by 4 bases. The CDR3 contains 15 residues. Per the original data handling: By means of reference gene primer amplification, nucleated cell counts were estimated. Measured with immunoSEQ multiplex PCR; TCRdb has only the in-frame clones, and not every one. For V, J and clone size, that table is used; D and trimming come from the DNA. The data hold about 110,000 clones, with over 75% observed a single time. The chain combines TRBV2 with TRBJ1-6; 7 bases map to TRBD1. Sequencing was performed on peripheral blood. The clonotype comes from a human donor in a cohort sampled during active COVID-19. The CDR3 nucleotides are TGTGCCAGCAGACAGGGGCCTCGATATAATTCACCCCTCCACTTT. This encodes CASRQGPRYNSPLHF.